This entry is about one TCR beta chain. This clonotype was found a few times. Its binding antigen is unknown. The record has no base qualities; no much larger clone is one base away. Sample treatment or condition, as interpreted from the label and publication: live attenuated yellow fever vaccine strain. At each blood-draw timepoint, two biological replicates of bulk PBMCs were collected. PBMCs were isolated from peripheral blood using a standard Ficoll-Paque protocol. RNA was extracted with TriZol from bulk PBMCs, CD4 and CD8 fractions, and dextramer-positive and dextramer-negative fractions. This specimen comes from a study of T cells after yellow fever vaccination (dated by TCRdb to between 2019 and 2020). About the investigation overall: The SMART-Seq v4 Ultra Low Input RNA kit was used to prepare libraries from fractions with low cell numbers. To follow T-cell clones before and after primary and booster YFV17D yellow fever vaccination, bulk TCR alpha and beta repertoires were sequenced over time. The cohort comprised two healthy male donors, one aged 18 to 29 and one aged 30 to 40 years. Blood samples were taken at several timepoints before and after primary and secondary immunization, and bulk PBMC replicates and cell subsets were isolated.

Its CDR3 holds 15 amino acids, cysteine through phenylalanine. Only the CDR3 DNA stays, 45 bases, in frame from base 1. Per the germline V gene, MGHRA is the CDR1 and YSYEKL is the CDR2. The junction shows trimming of 1 base on V and 0 bases on J, plus 7 bases between the germline ends. The paper as a whole reports these results and caveats: The secondary T-cell response was found to be weaker but faster than the primary response, with a peak reached on day 5 rather than on day 15. Most clones expanded after primary vaccination were re-detected after the booster (about 95% of CD4 and around 86% of CD8), suggesting broad memory maintenance. A small share of clonotypes occurred in both CD4 and CD8 compartments, likely arising from convergent recombination. Because the study included only two donors, the extent to which the findings can be generalized is limited. Computational filtering was required because FACS-sorted repertoires could contain abundant contaminating clonotypes from the bulk population.

Instrument used: Illumina NovaSeq 6000. TCR cDNA was made using 5'RACE template switching, a step that added a universal primer site and unique molecular identifiers. cDNA synthesis was primed from both the TCR alpha and TCR beta constant segments. Library amplification used two PCR steps, and the second PCR step added sample barcodes and sequencing adapters. Sequencing of libraries was performed on Illumina HiSeq 2500 (2x100 bp) or NovaSeq (2x150 bp). The authors' analysis ran thus. Reads were demultiplexed and collapsed into UMI consensus sequences with MIGEC, and V(D)J alignment was performed with MiXCR. Using edgeR on replicate PBMC samples, clonotypes were called vaccine-responding if FDR was below 0.01 and the log2 fold change was above 5 up to day 15. Each bulk clonotype was labeled CD4 or CD8 based on which sequenced repertoire, CD4 or CD8, contained the clonotype at higher abundance. TCRdb reran the public reads through fastp at Q25 and MiXCR, keeping productive beta chains. Merged by CDR3 protein, the rows form single entries marked with the most common genes and DNA. For this entry, the V and J calls and clone size follow TCRdb and not the study's own pipeline. The sample table holds fewer than 500,000 distinct CDR3 sequences, of which around a sixth were seen once. Clones ranked in the top ten supply roughly a sixth of the sample.

The sequencing here drew on PBMCs, taken before the yellow fever booster vaccination. The rearrangement combines TRBV4-1 with TRBJ1-5; confidence is insufficient to name the D gene. The receptor's source is a man aged 18 to 30 who received the YFV17D yellow fever vaccine. The DNA is TGCGCCAGCAGCCAAGTTCCGGGTAGCAATCAGCCCCAGCATTTT. Its amino acids are CASSQVPGSNQPQHF.